These T cell receptor beta chains were read from a single sample in a study of CD4+ T cells in melanoma. Sequencing used immunoSEQ multiplex PCR; TCRdb keeps in-frame clones, though not all of them. The table has 10,000 or so clones, around 62% seen once. Sequencing was done on a sample of cells from a culture (not recorded whether cultured in vitro). The receptor source for this set is a human donor with melanoma. Each CDR3 is given without its conserved first and last residue.

v_call: TRBV5-4
cdr3_length: 12
cdr3_aa: ASSAPGMSYEQY

v_call: TRBV7-8
cdr3_length: 11
cdr3_aa: ASSLVALGGYT

v_call: TRBV7-8
cdr3_length: 14
cdr3_aa: ASSSSGGYYSYEQY

v_call: TRBV4-1
cdr3_length: 14
cdr3_aa: ASSQGFGLAGRVQY

v_call: TRBV5-5
cdr3_length: 13
cdr3_aa: ASSLRQGDNSPLH

v_call: TRBV7-2
cdr3_length: 14
cdr3_aa: ASSLARDRITDTQY

v_call: TRBV27
cdr3_length: 8
cdr3_aa: AIPPYEQY

v_call: TRBV2
cdr3_length: 13
cdr3_aa: ASSQQGARSTEAF

v_call: TRBV5-4
cdr3_length: 15
cdr3_aa: ASSFGGGKASGNTIY

v_call: TRBV5-1
cdr3_length: 14
cdr3_aa: ASRRGQGDRTDTQY

v_call: TRBV6-1
cdr3_length: 14
cdr3_aa: ASSDPGQANTDTQY

v_call: TRBV19
cdr3_length: 13
cdr3_aa: ASGGQGLSGNTIY

v_call: TRBV7-9
cdr3_length: 11
cdr3_aa: ASSLSPRIGYT

v_call: TRBV7-9
cdr3_length: 14
cdr3_aa: ASSLRGGLGTDTQY

v_call: TRBV4-1
cdr3_length: 15
cdr3_aa: ASSQGPLGGAYNEQF

v_call: TRBV2
cdr3_length: 12
cdr3_aa: ASSSSLLRSPLH

v_call: TRBV12-5
cdr3_length: 10
cdr3_aa: ASGLVEETQY

v_call: TRBV19
cdr3_length: 15
cdr3_aa: ASSVRPLANSYNEQF

v_call: TRBV19
cdr3_length: 11
cdr3_aa: ASKDRSKETQY

v_call: TRBV9
cdr3_length: 14
cdr3_aa: ASSVFSGAGTGELF

v_call: TRBV7-9
cdr3_length: 12
cdr3_aa: ASSTGGSGETQY

v_call: TRBV6-6
cdr3_length: 11
cdr3_aa: ATRVYTNQPQH

v_call: TRBV19
cdr3_length: 12
cdr3_aa: ATRWGPAQDTQY

v_call: TRBV5-4
cdr3_length: 12
cdr3_aa: ASSLDGGYSPLH

v_call: TRBV7-3
cdr3_length: 13
cdr3_aa: ASSLVRGTNQPQH

v_call: TRBV19
cdr3_length: 11
cdr3_aa: ASNPQKNSPLH

v_call: TRBV7-6
cdr3_length: 14
cdr3_aa: ASSKISVDSSYEQY

v_call: TRBV6-1
cdr3_length: 13
cdr3_aa: ASSPGDQGGDTQY

v_call: TRBV2
cdr3_length: 16
cdr3_aa: ASSDRLLYLSTNEKLF

v_call: TRBV21-1
cdr3_length: 14
cdr3_aa: ASSNRKTGDNQPQH

v_call: TRBV14
cdr3_length: 16
cdr3_aa: ASSQGGHWRAGTDTQY

v_call: TRBV6-5
cdr3_length: 10
cdr3_aa: ASSARWGGYT

v_call: TRBV18
cdr3_length: 15
cdr3_aa: ASSPVLRGQPSYGYT

v_call: TRBV5-1
cdr3_length: 11
cdr3_aa: ASSLAVNTEAF

v_call: TRBV14
cdr3_length: 12
cdr3_aa: ASSQDYTIYGYT

v_call: TRBV11-2
cdr3_length: 16
cdr3_aa: ASTQRGGGGVQGGELF

v_call: TRBV6-6
cdr3_length: 9
cdr3_aa: ASTANNEQF

v_call: TRBV6-1
cdr3_length: 12
cdr3_aa: ASLRGGSGNTIY

v_call: TRBV7-8
cdr3_length: 11
cdr3_aa: ASSSGPNYEQY

v_call: TRBV5-1
cdr3_length: 14
cdr3_aa: ASSLVPLAGTGELF

v_call: TRBV6-5
cdr3_length: 13
cdr3_aa: ASSYDATGANVLT

v_call: TRBV10-2
cdr3_length: 17
cdr3_aa: ASSPSVRGGREFEETQY

v_call: TRBV27
cdr3_length: 12
cdr3_aa: ASSLQPRPETQY

v_call: TRBV18
cdr3_length: 14
cdr3_aa: ASSPMGTPWGTEAF

v_call: TRBV9
cdr3_length: 13
cdr3_aa: ASSSRADITDTQY

v_call: TRBV4-1
cdr3_length: 17
cdr3_aa: ASSQKTGTVDPRTGELF

v_call: TRBV11-3
cdr3_length: 11
cdr3_aa: ASSLWSNTEAF